This passage covers 20 T cell receptor beta chains from one sample sequenced in a study of T cells in localized non-small cell lung cancer. The data were produced by immunoSEQ multiplex PCR, yet TCRdb's version contains in-frame clones alone and is incomplete. This table holds around 55,000 clones, roughly 86% found once. This sample comprised PBMCs, obtained before any cancer treatment. Receptors were obtained from a female donor with stage II lung adenocarcinoma.

This clone has only one observation. This CDR3 is CASSELRGPYNEQFF. As DNA, the CDR3 is TGTGCCAGCAGTGAATTGCGGGGCCCTTACAATGAGCAGTTCTTC. The rearrangement links TRBV6-1 to TRBJ2-1; D is perhaps TRBD2 (6 bases). With 2 bases removed from V and 4 bases from J, the gap between germline ends came to 12 bases. From germline, CDR1 is MNHNS and CDR2 SASEGT. The CDR3 is made up of 15 amino acids.

The chain couples TRBV6-5 to TRBJ1-2; 10 nucleotides align to TRBD1. The CDR3 totals 14 residues. V was pared by 3 bases and J by 7 bases, with 5 bases of the junction left unmatched. The germline V gene has CDR1 MNHEY and CDR2 SVGAGI. The CDR3 coding sequence is TGTGCCAGCAGTTATGGACAGGGGGGCTTTGGCTACACCTTC. This codes for CASSYGQGGFGYTF.

The genes are TRBV12-5 and TRBJ2-2; D is uncertain. The CDR3 covers 15 residues. V lost 2 bases, J lost 5 bases, and 12 bases lay in between. CDR1 and CDR2 (germline): LGHNT, FRNRAP. CDR3 in amino acids: CASGLPPEVTGELFF. The CDR3 DNA reads as TGTGCTAGTGGTTTGCCACCTGAGGTTACCGGGGAGCTGTTTTTT.

The chain joins TRBV25-1 to TRBJ1-4; the match to TRBD1 covers 8 bases. Germline CDR1 and CDR2: MGHDK and SYGVNS. The CDR3 totals 17 residues. V lost 1 base and J lost 1; bases outside the gene matches: 5. CDR3 in amino acids: CASSESGQGITNEKLFF. The CDR3 nucleotides read TGTGCCAGCAGTGAATCCGGACAGGGTATAACTAATGAAAAACTGTTTTTT. The full variable domain, its missing parts supplied by reference TRBV25-1 and TRBJ1-4, is EADIYQTPRYLVIGTGKKITLECSQTMGHDKMYWYQQDPGMELHLIHYSYGVNSTEKGDLSSESTVSRIRTEHFPLTLESARPSHTSQYLCASSESGQGITNEKLFFGSGTQLSVL.

The chain recombines TRBV18 with TRBJ2-7, with D perhaps matching TRBD1 or TRBD2 (5 bases each). The CDR3 extends over 14 amino acids. V lost 1 base, J lost 6 bases, and 13 bases lay in between. Germline V gene data show CDR1 as KGHSH and CDR2 as LQKENI. The CDR3 nucleotides are TGTGCCAGCTCACCACAAGTCAGGGACGGCGAGCAGTACTTC. Its translation is CASSPQVRDGEQYF. Combining the CDR3 with reference TRBV18 and TRBJ2-7 gives the whole variable domain NAGVMQNPRHLVRRRGQEARLRCSPMKGHSHVYWYRQLPEEGLKFMVYLQKENIIDESGMPKERFSAEFPKEGPSILRIQQVVRGDSAAYFCASSPQVRDGEQYFGPGTRLTVT.

The J gene is TRBJ1-3, the V gene TRBV7-8; tentatively, D is TRBD1 (5 bases). The length of the CDR3 is 15 residues. Trimming removed 0 bases at V and 9 bases at J, with 15 bases between. Germline V gene lookup returns CDR1 SGHVS and CDR2 FQNEAQ. DNA of the CDR3: TGTGCCAGCAGCTTAGCGGGGGTTACAGGAGCCACCATATATTTT. Protein sequence: CASSLAGVTGATIYF. Full variable domain (outside the CDR3, taken from reference TRBV7-8 and TRBJ1-3): GAGVSQSPRYKVAKRGQDVALRCDPISGHVSLFWYQQALGQGPEFLTYFQNEAQLDKSGLPSDRFFAERPEGSVSTLKIQRTQQEDSAVYLCASSLAGVTGATIYFGEGSWLTVV.

This clone was recorded only once. The V gene is TRBV6-1, the J gene TRBJ1-2; no firm D call. The CDR3 length is 14 residues. Germline-derived CDR1 and CDR2 are MNHNS and SASEGT. The V gene lost 1 base and the J gene lost 7 bases, with 13 bases spanning the gap. The chain's CDR3 is CASSEGAYQAGYTF. CDR3 DNA sequence: TGTGCCAGCAGTGAAGGGGCATACCAGGCTGGCTACACCTTC.

The chain combines TRBV2 with TRBJ1-5; D is undetermined. Trimming removed 6 bases from V and 9 bases from J, with 12 bases in between. Per germline, CDR1 SNHLY and CDR2 FYNNEI. The CDR3 has 12 residues. DNA of the CDR3: TGTGCCAGCAGCGCCAGGTTGGGGCCCCAGCATTTT. Residues: CASSARLGPQHF.

The rearrangement uses TRBV5-5 and TRBJ2-7; D may be TRBD1 (6 bases). Germline CDR1 and CDR2: SGHKS and YYEKEE (reference sequence). CDR3 length: 15 residues. V lost 4 bases, J lost 7 bases, and 21 bases lay in between. CDR3 residues: CASSPGPGARGEQYF. CDR3 in DNA: TGTGCCAGCAGCCCGGGACCAGGGGCCCGTGGAGAGCAGTACTTC.

The chain employs TRBV29-1 and TRBJ2-3; D perhaps matches TRBD1 (7 bases). The CDR3 is 12 residues long. CDR1 SQVTM and CDR2 ANQGSEA come from the germline V gene. The V end lost 7 bases, the J end lost 10 bases, and 18 bases lay between the germline ends. The CDR3, as DNA: TGCAGCGCACGGGACAGTGGAGGGGCGCAGTATTTT. It translates to CSARDSGGAQYF.

The V call is TRBV6-1, the J call TRBJ1-3, with unresolved D. V lost 2 bases to trimming and J lost 0 bases, with 11 bases between them. The CDR3 contains 16 residues. The germline CDR1 and CDR2 sequences are MNHNS and SASEGT. The CDR3 DNA is TGTGCCAGCAGTGAACAGGCGTTAAGCTCTGGAAACACCATATATTTT. Translation: CASSEQALSSGNTIYF.

V usage is TRBV19 and J usage is TRBJ1-2; D gene unclear. The CDR3 is 16 amino acids. V was clipped by 4 bases and J by 4 bases, with 19 bases between them. The germline V gene has CDR1 LNHDA and CDR2 SQIVND (reference sequence). DNA for the CDR3: TGTGCCAGTAGTACCAGCATGGGCCACAACTTCTATGGCTACACCTTC. This encodes CASSTSMGHNFYGYTF.

The chain uses TRBV29-1 and TRBJ2-1, with D perhaps TRBD2 (5 bases). The CDR3 is 16 residues long. Per the germline V gene, CDR1 is SQVTM and CDR2 is ANQGSEA. V gave up 4 bases and J gave up 4 bases, with 20 bases separating them. The CDR3 loop is CSVGDTWRSGYNEQFF. The CDR3 DNA follows: TGCAGCGTTGGCGACACTTGGCGGTCGGGGTACAATGAGCAGTTCTTC.

This chain uses TRBV7-2 with TRBJ1-1; TRBD1 is a possible D gene (6 bases). Trimming shortened V by 2 bases and J by 6 bases, and 10 bases separated the two germline ends. CDR3 size: 13 residues. Germline V gene data show CDR1 as SGHTA and CDR2 as FQGNSA. The CDR3 reads CASSLTQGPEAFF. CDR3 nucleotides: TGTGCCAGCAGCTTAACCCAGGGGCCTGAAGCTTTCTTT.

The V gene is TRBV11-3, the J gene TRBJ2-2; no clear D. This CDR3 region has 14 residues. Germline CDR1 reads SGHNT; CDR2 reads YENEEA. With 1 base removed from V and 6 bases from J, the gap between germline ends came to 9 bases. CDR3: CASSLGPAAGELFF. Written as DNA, the CDR3 is TGTGCCAGCAGCTTAGGCCCGGCGGCCGGGGAGCTGTTTTTT.

This clone was found once. Other DNA sequences of this sample code for an identical CDR3. CDR3 coding DNA: TGTGCCTGGAGTGGAGGACAGGGGGTCTCCTACGAGCAGTACTTC. This translates into CAWSGGQGVSYEQYF. V is TRBV30 and J is TRBJ2-7, with 10 bases matching TRBD1. Trimming at V came to 1 base and at J to 0 bases, leaving 3 bases not matched to a gene. The length of the CDR3 is 15 residues. CDR1 and CDR2 from the germline V gene are GTSNPN and SVGIG (reference sequence).

The rearrangement joins TRBV5-6 to TRBJ1-2; D is unresolved. This CDR3 comprises 12 residues. Germline lookup yields CDR1 SGHDT and CDR2 YYEEEE. Trimming pared 4 bases from V and 3 bases from J, leaving 7 bases between. Here the CDR3 DNA reads TGTGCCAGCAGCCTTCGGGACTATGGCTACACCTTC. Protein: CASSLRDYGYTF.

The DNA for the CDR3 is TGTGCCAGCAGCCCGTACTTCGGGCAGTACTTC. Protein product: CASSPYFGQYF. The chain joins TRBV11-2 to TRBJ2-7; D is uncertain. Per germline, CDR1 SGHAT and CDR2 FQNNGV. This CDR3 comprises 11 residues. The V end lost 5 bases, the J end lost 9 bases, and 11 bases lay between the germline ends.

The chain is built from TRBV19 and TRBJ1-4; D gene uncertain. The CDR3 runs 14 residues. Germline CDR1 and CDR2: LNHDA and SQIVND (reference sequence). The V and J ends lost 4 bases and 3 bases respectively, with 9 bases between them. The CDR3 coding sequence is TGTGCCAGTAGTACGAGAATGGCTAATGAAAAACTGTTTTTT. Amino acid sequence: CASSTRMANEKLFF.

The table lists this clone with a few counts. This chain connects TRBV5-1 to TRBJ1-1, with 7 bases fitting TRBD1. In germline, CDR1 is SGHRS, CDR2 YFSETQ. J lost 2 bases, V lost 4 bases, and 11 bases had no gene match. The CDR3 totals 16 residues. CDR3 amino acids: CASSPNTGQHNTEAFF. The CDR3 coding sequence is TGCGCCAGCAGCCCGAACACGGGACAGCACAACACTGAAGCTTTCTTT.